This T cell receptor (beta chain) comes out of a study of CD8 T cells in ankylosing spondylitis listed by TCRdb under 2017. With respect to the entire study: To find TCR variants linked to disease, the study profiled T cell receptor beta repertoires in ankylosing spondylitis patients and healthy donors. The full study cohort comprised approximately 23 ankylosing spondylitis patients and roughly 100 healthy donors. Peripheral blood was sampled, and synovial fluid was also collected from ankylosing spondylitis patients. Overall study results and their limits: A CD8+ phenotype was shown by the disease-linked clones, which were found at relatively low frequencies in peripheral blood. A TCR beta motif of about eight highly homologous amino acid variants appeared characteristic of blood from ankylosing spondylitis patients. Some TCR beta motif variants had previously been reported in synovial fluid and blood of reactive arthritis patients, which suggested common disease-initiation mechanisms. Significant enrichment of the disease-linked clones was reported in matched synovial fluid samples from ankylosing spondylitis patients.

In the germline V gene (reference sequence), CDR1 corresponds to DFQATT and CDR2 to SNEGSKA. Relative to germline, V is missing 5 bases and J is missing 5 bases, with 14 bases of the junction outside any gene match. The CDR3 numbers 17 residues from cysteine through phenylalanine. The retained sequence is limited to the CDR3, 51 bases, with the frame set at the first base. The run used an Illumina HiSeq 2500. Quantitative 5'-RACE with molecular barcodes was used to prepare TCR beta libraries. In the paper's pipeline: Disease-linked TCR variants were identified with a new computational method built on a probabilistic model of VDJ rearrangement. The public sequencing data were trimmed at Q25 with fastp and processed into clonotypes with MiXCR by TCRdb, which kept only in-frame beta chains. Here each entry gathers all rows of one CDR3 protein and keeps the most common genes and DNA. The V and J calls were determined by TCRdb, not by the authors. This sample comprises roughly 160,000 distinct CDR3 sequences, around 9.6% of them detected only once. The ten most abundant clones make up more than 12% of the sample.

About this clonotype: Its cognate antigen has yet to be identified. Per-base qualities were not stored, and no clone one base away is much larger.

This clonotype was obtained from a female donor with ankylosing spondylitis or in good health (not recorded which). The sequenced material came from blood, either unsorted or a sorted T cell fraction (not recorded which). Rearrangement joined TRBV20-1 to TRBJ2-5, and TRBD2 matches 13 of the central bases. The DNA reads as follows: TGCAGTGCTGGGGGACTAGCGGGAATCCAGCGGCTGGAGACCCAGTACTTC. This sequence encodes CSAGGLAGIQRLETQYF.